The entry that follows covers one TCR beta chain sequence. Antigen specificity is unknown. This sample is drawn from a study of CD8+ T cells in alopecia areata. Points from the study as a whole: Elevated clonality characterized lesional scalp relative to normal scalp, particularly in alopecia totalis/universalis. Researchers reported that TCR sharing among patients proved less clear than in mice, possibly HLA-linked.

CD4+ and CD8+ T cells were sorted from PBMCs stained for CD3, CD4 and CD8. Germline loops: CDR1 SQVTM, CDR2 ANQGSEA. CDR3 size: 14 residues. V gave up 7 bases and J gave up 5 bases, with 18 bases separating them. Sequencing relied on a cDNA template that was reverse transcribed from extracted RNA. The table came from immunoSEQ multiplex PCR; TCRdb's copy has only in-frame clones and leaves some out. The data contain hundreds of thousands of clones, less than 80% of them singletons. The TCR comes from a human donor with alopecia areata. Sequenced here: CD4+ T cells sorted from blood, sampled at week 0. The chain combines TRBV29-1 with TRBJ1-5; the D gene is possibly TRBD1 (6 bases). The DNA for the CDR3 is TGCAGCGCGGCGCATGAGGCAGGGGATCAGCCCCAGCATTTT. Protein product: CSAAHEAGDQPQHF.